These T cell receptor beta chains were read from a single sample in a study of blood T cell repertoires in COVID-19. Here immunoSEQ multiplex PCR was the method, and the copy in TCRdb shows in-frame clones only, minus some. The table lists some 340,000 clones, 80% to 85% of them singletons. Sequenced material: PBMCs or T cells enriched from blood (not recorded which). Every receptor here comes from a woman aged 45-65 years who had recovered from COVID-19. The CDR3 runs from the conserved cysteine through the conserved F or W. Fields, in order: CDR3 DNA, CDR3 protein, J gene, D gene, clone size, V gene. D genes are given only for firm matches. Size tells how often a clone was seen (once, few, many) or the class of an expanded clone, and some rows leave it out.

cdr3_nt: TGTGCCAGCAGCTTTGGTAGGGGAACGAAGTGGGCTTTCTTT
cdr3_aa: CASSFGRGTKWAFF
j_call: TRBJ1-1
d_call: -
clone_size: -
v_call: TRBV11-2

cdr3_nt: TGTGCCAGCAGCCCCTTGGGAGGGTCTGATGAAAAACTGTTTTTT
cdr3_aa: CASSPLGGSDEKLFF
j_call: TRBJ1-4
d_call: -
clone_size: once
v_call: TRBV3-1/TRBV3-2

cdr3_nt: TGTGCCAGTAGTATGGACAGCCTATATAATTCACCCCTCCACTTT
cdr3_aa: CASSMDSLYNSPLHF
j_call: TRBJ1-6
d_call: -
clone_size: -
v_call: TRBV19

cdr3_nt: TGTGCCAGCAGCTTAGAGCAGGGGAGGGGAGGAAGCAATCAGCCCCAGCATTTT
cdr3_aa: CASSLEQGRGGSNQPQHF
j_call: TRBJ1-5
d_call: -
clone_size: -
v_call: TRBV7-9

cdr3_nt: TGTGCCAGCAGACGACAGGAGGATGGCTACACCTTC
cdr3_aa: CASRRQEDGYTF
j_call: TRBJ1-2
d_call: -
clone_size: -
v_call: TRBV6-5

cdr3_nt: TGTGCCAGCAGCTTATTGGGCGGAGGCACTGAAGCTTTCTTT
cdr3_aa: CASSLLGGGTEAFF
j_call: TRBJ1-1
d_call: -
clone_size: -
v_call: TRBV7-9

cdr3_nt: TGCGCCAGCAGCCAAGAACTCAAGGGAGCGGCTTTCTTT
cdr3_aa: CASSQELKGAAFF
j_call: TRBJ1-1
d_call: -
clone_size: -
v_call: TRBV4-1

cdr3_nt: TGTGCCAGCGGTCCGGGACAGGGTAATGAAAAACTGTTTTTT
cdr3_aa: CASGPGQGNEKLFF
j_call: TRBJ1-4
d_call: TRBD1
clone_size: -
v_call: TRBV6-5

cdr3_nt: TGTGCCACCAGCAGAGATCAGGGGAATAATGAAAAACTGTTTTTT
cdr3_aa: CATSRDQGNNEKLFF
j_call: TRBJ1-4
d_call: -
clone_size: -
v_call: TRBV15

cdr3_nt: TGTGCCAGCAGCTTGGTCGGGAGTTGGAATGAGCAGTTCTTC
cdr3_aa: CASSLVGSWNEQFF
j_call: TRBJ2-1
d_call: -
clone_size: -
v_call: TRBV5-5

cdr3_nt: TGTGCCAGCAGTCCAAACTACAATGAGCAGTTCTTC
cdr3_aa: CASSPNYNEQFF
j_call: TRBJ2-1
d_call: -
clone_size: -
v_call: TRBV12-3/TRBV12-4

cdr3_nt: TGTGCCAGCAGTTTAGAGGGACTAGGGCCCACAGATACGCAGTATTTT
cdr3_aa: CASSLEGLGPTDTQYF
j_call: TRBJ2-3
d_call: TRBD2
clone_size: few
v_call: TRBV28

cdr3_nt: TGTGCCTGGAGAGGGGGTTCCCTTGAAGCTTTCTTT
cdr3_aa: CAWRGGSLEAFF
j_call: TRBJ1-1
d_call: -
clone_size: -
v_call: TRBV30

cdr3_nt: TGTGCCAGCAGCCAGGGACAGATTCAGTATGGCTACACCTTC
cdr3_aa: CASSQGQIQYGYTF
j_call: TRBJ1-2
d_call: TRBD1
clone_size: -
v_call: TRBV5-5

cdr3_nt: TGTGCCAGCAGCTTAAGAGACGGGAACAAAAACATTCAGTACTTC
cdr3_aa: CASSLRDGNKNIQYF
j_call: TRBJ2-4
d_call: -
clone_size: -
v_call: TRBV5-5

cdr3_nt: TGTGCCAGCAGTTATCAACAGGGCGACTACGAGCAGTACTTC
cdr3_aa: CASSYQQGDYEQYF
j_call: TRBJ2-7
d_call: -
clone_size: -
v_call: TRBV6-6

cdr3_nt: TGTGCCAGCAGCTTAGCGCGGGAGTACTACAATGAGCAGTTCTTC
cdr3_aa: CASSLAREYYNEQFF
j_call: TRBJ2-1
d_call: TRBD2
clone_size: -
v_call: TRBV7-2